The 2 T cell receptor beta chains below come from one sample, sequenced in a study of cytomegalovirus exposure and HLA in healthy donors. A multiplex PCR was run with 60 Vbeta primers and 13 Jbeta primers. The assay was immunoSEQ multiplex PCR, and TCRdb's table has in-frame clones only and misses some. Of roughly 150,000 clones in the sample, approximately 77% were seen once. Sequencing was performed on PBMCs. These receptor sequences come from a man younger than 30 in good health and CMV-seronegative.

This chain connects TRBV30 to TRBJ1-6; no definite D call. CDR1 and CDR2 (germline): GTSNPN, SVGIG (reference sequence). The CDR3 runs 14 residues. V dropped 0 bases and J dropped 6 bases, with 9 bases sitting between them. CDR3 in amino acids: CAWSVYRANSPLHF. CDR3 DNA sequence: TGTGCCTGGAGTGTATACAGAGCTAATTCACCCCTCCACTTT.

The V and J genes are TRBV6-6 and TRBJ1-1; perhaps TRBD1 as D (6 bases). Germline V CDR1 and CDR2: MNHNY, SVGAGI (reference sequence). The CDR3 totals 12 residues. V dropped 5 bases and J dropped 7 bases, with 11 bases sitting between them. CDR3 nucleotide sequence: TGTGCCAGCAGTACTCCGGACAGTGAAGCTTTCTTT. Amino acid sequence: CASSTPDSEAFF.